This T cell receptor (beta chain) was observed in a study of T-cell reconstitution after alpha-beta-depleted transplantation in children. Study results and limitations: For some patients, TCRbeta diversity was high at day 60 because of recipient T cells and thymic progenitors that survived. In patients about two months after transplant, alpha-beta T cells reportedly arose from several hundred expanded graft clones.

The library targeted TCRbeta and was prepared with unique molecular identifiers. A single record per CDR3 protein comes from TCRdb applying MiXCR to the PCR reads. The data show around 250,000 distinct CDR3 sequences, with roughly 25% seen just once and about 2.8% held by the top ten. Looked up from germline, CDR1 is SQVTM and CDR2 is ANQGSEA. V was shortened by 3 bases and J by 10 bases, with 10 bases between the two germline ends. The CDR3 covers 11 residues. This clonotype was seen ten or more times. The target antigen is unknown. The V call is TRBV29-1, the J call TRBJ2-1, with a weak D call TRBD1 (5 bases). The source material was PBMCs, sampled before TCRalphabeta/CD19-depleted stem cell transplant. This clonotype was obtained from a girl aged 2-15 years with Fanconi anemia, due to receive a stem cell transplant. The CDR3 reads CSVDRVREQFF. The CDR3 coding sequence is TGCAGCGTTGACAGGGTTAGAGAGCAGTTCTTC.